The 26 T cell receptor beta chains reported below all come from one sample, sequenced in a study of OX40 agonist ivuxolimab in advanced cancers. The table came from immunoSEQ multiplex PCR; TCRdb's copy has only in-frame clones and leaves some out. The sample records tens of thousands of clones, about 89% being singletons. Sequencing was performed on CD4+ or CD8+ T cells sorted from blood, taken in a trial of the OX40 agonist ivuxolimab. The source of these receptors is an adult with an advanced solid tumor such as melanoma, head and neck, liver or kidney cancer.

The chain employs TRBV27 and TRBJ2-7; tentatively, D is TRBD1 or TRBD2 (5 bases each). V was pared by 5 bases and J by 6 bases, with 14 bases between. This CDR3 has 13 residues. Per germline, CDR1 MNHEY and CDR2 SMNVEV (reference sequence). In DNA form, the CDR3 reads TGTGCCAGCAGTACCGGGACCGGATTCGAGCAGTACTTC. Its translation is CASSTGTGFEQYF.

This sequence joins TRBV5-8 and TRBJ1-1; 8 nucleotides agree with TRBD1. V was pared by 3 bases and J by 0 bases, with 1 base of the junction left unmatched. CDR1 is SGHTS and CDR2 is YDEGEE in the germline V gene. The CDR3 totals 14 residues. CDR3 in DNA: TGTGCCAGCAGCTCGGACAGGGTGAACACTGAAGCTTTCTTT. It specifies CASSSDRVNTEAFF.

The chain joins TRBV7-9 to TRBJ1-1, with D unclear. Trimming shortened V by 2 bases and J by 6 bases, and 4 bases separated the two germline ends. Germline V CDR1 and CDR2: SEHNR, FQNEAQ (reference sequence). This CDR3 has 11 amino acids. CDR3 nucleotide sequence: TGTGCCAGCAGCTTAAACGCTGAAGCTTTCTTT. Its protein product is CASSLNAEAFF.

The gene calls are TRBV7-9 and TRBJ1-4; TRBD1 might be the D (6 bases). The germline V gene encodes CDR1 SEHNR and CDR2 FQNEAQ (reference sequence). The CDR3 extends over 17 amino acids. Trimming cost V 0 bases and J 3 bases, with 14 bases left between them. In nucleotides, the CDR3 is TGTGCCAGCAGCTTAGCAGGGGGTGGTAAAGCTAATGAAAAACTGTTTTTT. Amino acids: CASSLAGGGKANEKLFF. The whole variable domain, remainder taken from reference TRBV7-9 and TRBJ1-4, is DTGVSQNPRHKITKRGQNVTFRCDPISEHNRLYWYRQTLGQGPEFLTYFQNEAQLEKSRLLSDRFSAERPKGSFSTLEIQRTEQGDSAMYLCASSLAGGGKANEKLFFGSGTQLSVL.

The chain combines TRBV7-8 with TRBJ2-3; D ambiguous. Germline-derived CDR1 and CDR2 are SGHVS and FQNEAQ. This CDR3 has 12 residues. The germline V and J ends were trimmed by 5 bases and 7 bases, with 10 bases remaining between them. The DNA for the CDR3 is TGTGCCAGCAGCCAAGAGCTCCATACGCAGTATTTT. Translated, it gives CASSQELHTQYF.

CDR3 in amino acids: CASSETSGGYNEQFF. The CDR3 nucleotides read TGTGCCAGCAGTGAAACTAGCGGGGGGTACAATGAGCAGTTCTTC. V is TRBV6-4 and J is TRBJ2-1; 12 nucleotides align to TRBD2. CDR3 length equals 15 residues. Trimming removed 3 bases from V and 4 bases from J; junction bases left unmatched: 1. The germline gives CDR1 MRHNA, CDR2 SNTAGT.

The V gene is TRBV5-6, the J gene TRBJ1-5; no clear D gene. The CDR3 totals 14 residues. Germline assignment: CDR1 SGHDT and CDR2 YYEEEE. The V end lost 1 base, the J end lost 2 bases, and 7 bases lay between the germline ends. In DNA, the CDR3 is TGTGCCAGCAGCTTGAGGAGAGGCAATCAGCCCCAGCATTTT. Its protein product is CASSLRRGNQPQHF.

This sequence joins TRBV19 and TRBJ1-2; D gene unclear. The germline V and J ends were trimmed by 3 bases and 0 bases, with 8 bases remaining between them. The length of the CDR3 is 14 residues. CDR1 is LNHDA and CDR2 is SQIVND in the germline V gene (reference sequence). The DNA for the CDR3 is TGTGCCAGTAGTATCGCAGGAACTAACTATGGCTACACCTTC. Amino acid sequence: CASSIAGTNYGYTF.

The chain is built from TRBV15 and TRBJ1-5; 9 nucleotides match TRBD1. V lost 5 bases, J lost 4 bases, and 6 bases stayed unmatched. Germline CDR1 LNHNV, CDR2 YYDKDF (reference sequence). This CDR3 contains 15 residues. CDR3 region: CATSEDRGVNQPQHF. The CDR3 region has the DNA TGTGCCACCAGCGAGGACAGGGGAGTGAATCAGCCCCAGCATTTT. Based on the CDR3 plus reference TRBV15 and TRBJ1-5, the full variable domain is DAMVIQNPRYQVTQFGKPVTLSCSQTLNHNVMYWYQQKSSQAPKLLFHYYDKDFNNEADTPDNFQSRRPNTSFCFLDIRSPGLGDTAMYLCATSEDRGVNQPQHFGDGTRLSIL.

The chain carries TRBV10-2 and TRBJ2-2; D gene unclear. The CDR3 is made up of 14 amino acids. Trimming took off 3 bases at V and 7 bases at J, with 12 bases between the two ends. Germline values: CDR1 WSHSY, CDR2 SAAADI. The CDR3 coding sequence is TGCGCCAGCAGTGATGGTAGGGCTGGCGGGGAGCTGTTTTTT. This encodes CASSDGRAGGELFF.

V is TRBV7-8 and J is TRBJ2-4; 10 nucleotides agree with TRBD2. This CDR3 has 17 residues. Germline lookup yields CDR1 SGHVS and CDR2 FQNEAQ. V gave up 1 base and J gave up 6 bases; unmatched junction bases: 9. CDR3 protein: CASSLDSSGGRVNIQYF. DNA of the CDR3: TGTGCCAGCAGCTTAGATTCTAGCGGGGGACGGGTAAACATTCAGTACTTC.

This clone was counted once. Here the CDR3 reads CASKVGRGDRCQPQHF. In nucleotides, the CDR3 is TGCGCCAGCAAAGTCGGAAGAGGAGACAGATGTCAGCCCCAGCATTTT. This chain uses TRBV10-1 with TRBJ1-5, with D tentatively TRBD1 (5 bases). The germline V gene encodes CDR1 WNHNN and CDR2 SYGVQD (reference sequence). The CDR3 has 16 amino acids. Between the trimmed V and J ends, which lost 7 bases and 6 bases, there was a span of 22 bases.

In nucleotides, the CDR3 is TGTGCCAGCAGTTCGTTCGAACTCCGGGACAGCCTCACAGATACGCAGTATTTT. Translating it yields CASSSFELRDSLTDTQYF. This sequence joins TRBV27 and TRBJ2-3, with 7 nucleotides matching TRBD1. J was trimmed by 2 bases and V by 4 bases; bases with no gene match: 15. Germline V lookup: CDR1 MNHEY, CDR2 SMNVEV (reference sequence). The length of the CDR3 is 18 residues.

The V call is TRBV10-3, the J call TRBJ2-7; TRBD1 agrees at 8 bases. Germline CDR1 is ENHRY and CDR2 is SYGVKD. Trimming took 3 bases from V and 3 from J; bases not matched to a gene: 7. The CDR3 length is 15 residues. The CDR3 reads CAISEMDRADYEQYF. For the CDR3, the DNA is TGTGCCATCAGTGAAATGGACAGGGCCGACTACGAGCAGTACTTC.

The chain uses TRBV9 and TRBJ1-2; D gene unclear. The CDR3 loop spans 13 amino acids. Trimming pared 1 base from V and 6 bases from J, leaving 10 bases between. CDR1 is SGDLS and CDR2 is YYNGEE in the germline V gene. CDR3 in amino acids: CASSVYQENGYTF. The CDR3 bases are TGTGCCAGCAGCGTATACCAGGAGAATGGCTACACCTTC.

This clone came up once. The chain joins TRBV30 to TRBJ2-4, with TRBD2 as a possible D gene (7 bases). Trimming shortened V by 2 bases and J by 6 bases, and 17 bases separated the two germline ends. Germline V gene lookup returns CDR1 GTSNPN and CDR2 SVGIG (reference sequence). The CDR3 extends over 15 amino acids. CDR3 region: CAWSRGAASGNIQYF. The CDR3, as DNA: TGTGCCTGGAGTCGGGGGGCGGCCTCAGGAAACATTCAGTACTTC.

The CDR3 region has the DNA TGTGCCAGCAGCTTCGCAGGGTCCTACGAGCAGTACTTC. It yields the protein CASSFAGSYEQYF. This rearrangement joins TRBV28 to TRBJ2-7; D is perhaps TRBD1 (5 bases). The CDR3 totals 13 residues. V gave up 6 bases and J gave up 1 base, with 10 bases separating them. CDR1 and CDR2 from the germline V gene are MDHEN and SYDVKM. The full variable domain, rest sourced from reference TRBV28 and TRBJ2-7, is DVKVTQSSRYLVKRTGEKVFLECVQDMDHENMFWYRQDPGLGLRLIYFSYDVKMKEKGDIPEGYSVSREKKERFSLILESASTNQTSMYLCASSFAGSYEQYFGPGTRLTVT.

This clone was observed once. The V gene is TRBV28, the J gene TRBJ1-2, with TRBD1 identical over 9 bases. CDR3 size: 14 residues. The V gene end was trimmed by 6 bases and the J gene end by 3 bases; junction bases not matched to a gene: 5. Germline CDR1 is MDHEN and CDR2 is SYDVKM. The CDR3 DNA sequence: TGTGCCAGCAGGCCCCGGGACAGGGACTATGGCTACACCTTC. It codes for CASRPRDRDYGYTF.

The chain joins TRBV5-6 to TRBJ1-2, with D perhaps matching TRBD1 (5 bases). This CDR3 is 14 amino acids long. Trimming took 3 bases from V and 7 from J, leaving 16 bases between them. Germline V lookup: CDR1 SGHDT, CDR2 YYEEEE. CDR3 protein: CASSSETPGGGYTF. The CDR3 bases are TGTGCCAGCAGCTCGGAGACTCCGGGGGGTGGCTACACCTTC.

A note on this clone: The sample holds other DNA sequences that translate to the same CDR3. V is TRBV7-9 and J is TRBJ2-5; D might be TRBD2 (6 bases). The CDR3 covers 15 residues. Germline CDR1 is SEHNR and CDR2 is FQNEAQ (reference sequence). Trimming took 1 base from V and 3 from J, leaving 12 bases between them. This chain's CDR3 is CASSLGGDSKETQYF. DNA of the CDR3: TGTGCCAGCAGCTTAGGAGGGGACTCCAAAGAGACCCAGTACTTC.

This chain uses TRBV11-2 with TRBJ2-2; 9 nucleotides line up with TRBD2. Germline V CDR1 and CDR2: SGHAT, FQNNGV. After removal of 4 bases from V and 3 bases from J, the junction contained 6 bases not matched to a gene. This CDR3 has 16 residues. For the CDR3, the DNA is TGTGCCAGCAGCTCCCCTAGCGGGGTGGACACCGGGGAGCTGTTTTTT. It codes for CASSSPSGVDTGELFF.

In its sample, this clone was seen once. The rearrangement joins TRBV2 to TRBJ2-7; TRBD1 is a possible D gene (6 bases). The germline gives CDR1 SNHLY, CDR2 FYNNEI. The CDR3 consists of 13 residues. V was cut by 5 bases and J by 6 bases, with 14 bases left in between. This chain's CDR3 is CASSPDGQFEQYF. In DNA form, the CDR3 reads TGTGCCAGCAGTCCCGATGGACAGTTCGAGCAGTACTTC.

This clone was recorded once. V gene TRBV7-8 combines with J gene TRBJ1-1; TRBD1 might be the D (5 bases). Per germline, CDR1 SGHVS and CDR2 FQNEAQ. The CDR3 totals 16 residues. The V end was cut by 1 base, the J end by 3 bases, with 15 bases between. The CDR3 DNA sequence: TGTGCCAGCAGCTTAGTATCCGCAATGGGGGACACTGAAGCTTTCTTT. Protein sequence: CASSLVSAMGDTEAFF.

As to this clone: At one end the junction does not follow the germline gene, possibly because of a read error. The V gene is TRBV11-2, the J gene TRBJ2-2, with D unclear. From germline, CDR1 is SGHAT and CDR2 FQNNGV. There are 14 residues in the CDR3. The CDR3 region has the DNA TGTGCCGGCAGCTTTGGGAAAGCCACCGGGGAGCTGTTTTTT. Translated: CAGSFGKATGELFF.

The chain has TRBV27 and TRBJ2-7; perhaps TRBD1 as D (6 bases). The CDR3 length is 13 residues. In germline, CDR1 is MNHEY, CDR2 SMNVEV (reference sequence). Trimming pared 6 bases from V and 3 bases from J, leaving 12 bases between. The CDR3 DNA reads as TGTGCCAGCAGGGGGGCCCAATTCTACGAGCAGTACTTC. It codes for CASRGAQFYEQYF.

The rearrangement joins TRBV4-1 to TRBJ2-7; D unresolved. The CDR3 has 16 residues. V shed 0 bases and J shed 2 bases, with 14 bases lying between them. Germline V gene sequence: CDR1 MGHRA, CDR2 YSYEKL. The CDR3, as DNA: TGCGCCAGCAGCCAAGACAACGACATGAGAGCCTACGAGCAGTACTTC. Translated, it gives CASSQDNDMRAYEQYF.